This is a list of T cell receptor beta chains from one sample in a study of blood T cell repertoires in COVID-19. The assay was immunoSEQ multiplex PCR, and TCRdb's table has in-frame clones only and misses some. The table shows some 170,000 clones, with 81% occurring only once. The sequenced sample was peripheral blood. These TCRs come from a man aged 55 to 69 with active or convalescent COVID-19. CDR3s include the opening cysteine and the closing phenylalanine or tryptophan. A D gene is named only where the DNA matches it firmly. Size is stated for part of the rows, as once, few or many counts, or as a class when the clone is expanded.

v_call: TRBV12-3/TRBV12-4
j_call: TRBJ2-1
d_call: TRBD1
clone_size: NA
cdr3_nt: TGTGCCAGCAGTCCGGGACAGAAACAGTTCTTC
cdr3_aa: CASSPGQKQFF

v_call: TRBV5-4
j_call: TRBJ1-1
d_call: NA
clone_size: NA
cdr3_nt: TGTGCCAGCAGCTTGGTAGGACAGCAGAACACTGAAGCTTTCTTT
cdr3_aa: CASSLVGQQNTEAFF

v_call: TRBV3-1/TRBV3-2
j_call: TRBJ2-6
d_call: NA
clone_size: NA
cdr3_nt: TGTGCCAGCAGCCCCACGCGCTCTGGGGCCAACGTCCTGACTTTC
cdr3_aa: CASSPTRSGANVLTF

v_call: TRBV21-1
j_call: TRBJ1-5
d_call: NA
clone_size: NA
cdr3_nt: TGTGCCAGCAGCAAAGCCCGGGACACAGACAATCAGCCCCAGCATTTT
cdr3_aa: CASSKARDTDNQPQHF

v_call: TRBV5-6
j_call: TRBJ2-5
d_call: TRBD2
clone_size: NA
cdr3_nt: TGTGCCAGCAGCGCTAGCGGGGAGACCCAGTACTTC
cdr3_aa: CASSASGETQYF

v_call: TRBV28
j_call: TRBJ2-1
d_call: TRBD1
clone_size: NA
cdr3_nt: TGTGCCAGCAGTCCGCCGGGACAGGGCTACAATGAGCAGTTCTTC
cdr3_aa: CASSPPGQGYNEQFF

v_call: TRBV2
j_call: TRBJ1-2
d_call: NA
clone_size: NA
cdr3_nt: TGTGCCAGCAGTGAGGTCGGTGGCTACACCTTC
cdr3_aa: CASSEVGGYTF

v_call: TRBV20-1
j_call: TRBJ2-1
d_call: TRBD1
clone_size: NA
cdr3_nt: TGCAGTGCTCGTATCGCAGGGGGCGAGTTCTTC
cdr3_aa: CSARIAGGEFF

v_call: TRBV4-2
j_call: TRBJ2-2
d_call: TRBD2
clone_size: NA
cdr3_nt: TGTGCCAGCAGCCAATTAGGACTAGCGGGAACCAGGAACACCGGGGAGCTGTTTTTT
cdr3_aa: CASSQLGLAGTRNTGELFF

v_call: TRBV7-6
j_call: TRBJ2-1
d_call: NA
clone_size: NA
cdr3_nt: TGTGCCAGCAGCTCCGCGGTTGAGGAGCAGTTCTTC
cdr3_aa: CASSSAVEEQFF

v_call: TRBV10-3
j_call: TRBJ1-5
d_call: TRBD1
clone_size: NA
cdr3_nt: TGTGCCATCAGCGGACAGGTAAATCAGCCCCAGCATTTT
cdr3_aa: CAISGQVNQPQHF

v_call: TRBV19
j_call: TRBJ1-3
d_call: TRBD1
clone_size: NA
cdr3_nt: TGTGCCAGTAGTATATCCCCTCCGACAGGGAGCTCTGGAAACACCATATATTTT
cdr3_aa: CASSISPPTGSSGNTIYF

v_call: TRBV5-1
j_call: TRBJ1-6
d_call: TRBD1
clone_size: once
cdr3_nt: TGCGCCAGCAGCCCGGGGGACAGGGGAAATAATTCACCCCTCCACTTT
cdr3_aa: CASSPGDRGNNSPLHF

v_call: TRBV25-1
j_call: TRBJ1-2
d_call: TRBD1
clone_size: NA
cdr3_nt: TGTGCCAGCAGCAAATGGACAGGAGCCGCGTATGGCTACACCTTC
cdr3_aa: CASSKWTGAAYGYTF

v_call: TRBV5-1
j_call: TRBJ2-7
d_call: TRBD2
clone_size: NA
cdr3_nt: TGCGCCAGCAGTACTAGCGGCTTCTCCTACGAGCAGTACTTC
cdr3_aa: CASSTSGFSYEQYF

v_call: TRBV24-1
j_call: TRBJ2-3
d_call: TRBD2
clone_size: NA
cdr3_nt: TGTGCCACCAGCCAACTAGCGGGTGGGGGAGATACGCAGTATTTT
cdr3_aa: CATSQLAGGGDTQYF

v_call: TRBV5-4
j_call: TRBJ2-5
d_call: TRBD2
clone_size: few
cdr3_nt: TGTGCCAGCGAGACTAGCGGGGGGTCCCAGACCCAGTACTTC
cdr3_aa: CASETSGGSQTQYF

v_call: TRBV29-1
j_call: TRBJ1-2
d_call: TRBD1
clone_size: NA
cdr3_nt: TGCAGCGTGTCGACAGGGACGAACTATGGCTACACCTTC
cdr3_aa: CSVSTGTNYGYTF

v_call: TRBV6-4
j_call: TRBJ2-2
d_call: TRBD1
clone_size: NA
cdr3_nt: TGTGCCAGCAGTGCCCGGGACAGACCGAACACCGGGGAGCTGTTTTTT
cdr3_aa: CASSARDRPNTGELFF

v_call: TRBV4-1
j_call: TRBJ1-2
d_call: TRBD1
clone_size: NA
cdr3_nt: TGCGCCAGCAGCCACGTCCGGACAGGGGATGGCTACACCTTC
cdr3_aa: CASSHVRTGDGYTF

v_call: TRBV28
j_call: TRBJ1-1
d_call: TRBD1
clone_size: once
cdr3_nt: TGTGCCAGCAGTCGAGAATCGGACAGGGGTTTCTCTGAAGCTTTCTTT
cdr3_aa: CASSRESDRGFSEAFF

v_call: TRBV6-5
j_call: TRBJ2-7
d_call: NA
clone_size: NA
cdr3_nt: TGTGCCAGCAGTTCGATGAGTATCTCCTACGAGCAGTACTTC
cdr3_aa: CASSSMSISYEQYF

v_call: TRBV18
j_call: TRBJ2-7
d_call: TRBD1
clone_size: NA
cdr3_nt: TGTGCCAGCTCACCACCGACAGGGGCGGGCGAGCAGTACTTC
cdr3_aa: CASSPPTGAGEQYF

v_call: TRBV2
j_call: TRBJ1-1
d_call: NA
clone_size: NA
cdr3_nt: TGTGCCAGCACAGGGCCCCATATGAACACTGAAGCTTTCTTT
cdr3_aa: CASTGPHMNTEAFF

v_call: TRBV18
j_call: TRBJ1-6
d_call: TRBD1
clone_size: NA
cdr3_nt: TGTGCCAGCTCAACCGGGACAGGGGTTTCACCCCTCCACTTT
cdr3_aa: CASSTGTGVSPLHF

v_call: TRBV3-1/TRBV3-2
j_call: TRBJ2-7
d_call: TRBD1
clone_size: NA
cdr3_nt: TGTGCCAGCAGCCAGGGACAGGGGGTGGCCTACGAGCAGTACTTC
cdr3_aa: CASSQGQGVAYEQYF

v_call: TRBV28
j_call: TRBJ1-5
d_call: NA
clone_size: NA
cdr3_nt: TGTGCCAGCAGTTTAAACAGTTATAGCAATCAGCCCCAGCATTTT
cdr3_aa: CASSLNSYSNQPQHF

v_call: TRBV28
j_call: TRBJ1-4
d_call: TRBD1
clone_size: NA
cdr3_nt: TGTGCCAGCACGGGACAGGGATTTGAAAAACTGTTTTTT
cdr3_aa: CASTGQGFEKLFF

v_call: TRBV5-8
j_call: TRBJ2-1
d_call: TRBD2
clone_size: NA
cdr3_nt: TGTGCCAGCAGCTTTAGCGGGAGAAGCTCCTACAATGAGCAGTTCTTC
cdr3_aa: CASSFSGRSSYNEQFF

v_call: TRBV6-5
j_call: TRBJ2-1
d_call: NA
clone_size: many
cdr3_nt: TGTGCCAGCAGCGTGATAGGGGGTCGAGATGAGCAGTTCTTC
cdr3_aa: CASSVIGGRDEQFF

v_call: TRBV4-1
j_call: TRBJ1-4
d_call: NA
clone_size: NA
cdr3_nt: TGCGCCAGCAGCCAAGGAGACAGGTTTAATGAAAAACTGTTTTTT
cdr3_aa: CASSQGDRFNEKLFF

v_call: TRBV2
j_call: TRBJ2-4
d_call: NA
clone_size: NA
cdr3_nt: TGTGCCAGCAGTGAAACGGGAGTGGCCAAAAACATTCAGTACTTC
cdr3_aa: CASSETGVAKNIQYF

v_call: TRBV15
j_call: TRBJ2-2
d_call: TRBD2
clone_size: NA
cdr3_nt: TGTGCCACCAGCACCCGGGGACTAGCCGGGGAGCTGTTTTTT
cdr3_aa: CATSTRGLAGELFF

v_call: TRBV7-9
j_call: TRBJ1-6
d_call: TRBD1
clone_size: NA
cdr3_nt: TGTGCCAGCAGCTTAGAAGGGACAGCTAATTCACCCCTCCACTTT
cdr3_aa: CASSLEGTANSPLHF

v_call: TRBV18
j_call: TRBJ2-3
d_call: TRBD2
clone_size: once
cdr3_nt: TGTGCCAGCTCACTAGCGGGGGACACAGATACGCAGTATTTT
cdr3_aa: CASSLAGDTDTQYF

v_call: TRBV19
j_call: TRBJ1-4
d_call: NA
clone_size: NA
cdr3_nt: TGTGCCAGTAGTATAGCCTGGGGAGTGGGTGAAAAACTGTTTTTT
cdr3_aa: CASSIAWGVGEKLFF

v_call: TRBV6-6
j_call: TRBJ2-7
d_call: TRBD1
clone_size: NA
cdr3_nt: TGTGCCAGCAGTTTTGACAGGGCGTCTAAGTACGAGCAGTACTTC
cdr3_aa: CASSFDRASKYEQYF

v_call: TRBV28
j_call: TRBJ2-3
d_call: TRBD1
clone_size: NA
cdr3_nt: TGTGCCAGCAGTTTATTCTCTCGGACAGGGGGTAAAGATACGCAGTATTTT
cdr3_aa: CASSLFSRTGGKDTQYF

v_call: TRBV7-9
j_call: TRBJ1-4
d_call: NA
clone_size: NA
cdr3_nt: TGTGCCGTGGGGGGTTCTAATGAAAAACTGTTTTTT
cdr3_aa: CAVGGSNEKLFF

v_call: TRBV10-2
j_call: TRBJ1-1
d_call: NA
clone_size: NA
cdr3_nt: TGCGCCAGCAGTGCAGGGAAGAACACTGAAGCTTTCTTT
cdr3_aa: CASSAGKNTEAFF

v_call: TRBV9
j_call: TRBJ2-7
d_call: TRBD2
clone_size: NA
cdr3_nt: TGTGCCAGCAGCGTAGTGGCGGGGGAGTCCTACGAGCAGTACTTC
cdr3_aa: CASSVVAGESYEQYF

v_call: TRBV28
j_call: TRBJ1-2
d_call: TRBD1
clone_size: NA
cdr3_nt: TGTGCCAGCAGTTTCCCCCGACAGGGAGCTAACTATGGCTACACCTTC
cdr3_aa: CASSFPRQGANYGYTF

v_call: TRBV6-6
j_call: TRBJ2-1
d_call: NA
clone_size: NA
cdr3_nt: TGTGCCAGCAGTTACAGGGCGGGGTGGGGTTACAATGAGCAGTTCTTC
cdr3_aa: CASSYRAGWGYNEQFF

v_call: TRBV5-1
j_call: TRBJ1-3
d_call: TRBD1
clone_size: NA
cdr3_nt: TGCGCCAGCAGCTTGGACAGGGGTACTGGAAACACCATATATTTT
cdr3_aa: CASSLDRGTGNTIYF

v_call: TRBV19
j_call: TRBJ2-5
d_call: NA
clone_size: NA
cdr3_nt: TGTGCCAGTAGTACTAAGACAAAAGAGACCCAGTACTTC
cdr3_aa: CASSTKTKETQYF

v_call: TRBV19
j_call: TRBJ2-4
d_call: TRBD1
clone_size: NA
cdr3_nt: TGTGCCAGTAGTATTGGACCGGGACAGCGGACCAAAAACATTCAGTACTTC
cdr3_aa: CASSIGPGQRTKNIQYF

v_call: TRBV5-1
j_call: TRBJ2-3
d_call: NA
clone_size: NA
cdr3_nt: TGCGCCAGCAGCCGACTTGGCACAGATACGCAGTATTTT
cdr3_aa: CASSRLGTDTQYF

v_call: TRBV28
j_call: TRBJ1-2
d_call: NA
clone_size: NA
cdr3_nt: TGTGCCAGCCAAGCGGGAAACTATGGCTACACCTTC
cdr3_aa: CASQAGNYGYTF

v_call: TRBV18
j_call: TRBJ1-2
d_call: NA
clone_size: NA
cdr3_nt: TGTGCCAGCTCGCCTGACAGAAAGGAGGGCTACACCTTC
cdr3_aa: CASSPDRKEGYTF

v_call: TRBV5-5
j_call: TRBJ2-2
d_call: NA
clone_size: NA
cdr3_nt: TGTGCCAGCAGCACCCAGGGTCCCGGGGAGCTGTTTTTT
cdr3_aa: CASSTQGPGELFF

v_call: TRBV28
j_call: TRBJ1-2
d_call: TRBD1
clone_size: few
cdr3_nt: TGTGCCAGCAGGTCAGGGGGGCACTATGGCTACACCTTC
cdr3_aa: CASRSGGHYGYTF

v_call: TRBV6-1
j_call: TRBJ1-2
d_call: NA
clone_size: few
cdr3_nt: TGTGCCAGCAGTGAACAGGAGGGTGGCTACACCTTC
cdr3_aa: CASSEQEGGYTF

v_call: TRBV5-5
j_call: TRBJ1-1
d_call: TRBD1
clone_size: once
cdr3_nt: TGTGCCAGCAGCACAGGGACAGGGCGCACTGAAGCTTTCTTT
cdr3_aa: CASSTGTGRTEAFF

v_call: TRBV29-1
j_call: TRBJ1-5
d_call: NA
clone_size: many
cdr3_nt: TGCAGCGTTGAAAGCGCCCCCAATCAGCCCCAGCATTTT
cdr3_aa: CSVESAPNQPQHF

v_call: TRBV27
j_call: TRBJ2-3
d_call: NA
clone_size: few
cdr3_nt: TGTGCCAGCAGTTCGCGAGTCACAGATACGCAGTATTTT
cdr3_aa: CASSSRVTDTQYF

v_call: TRBV5-1
j_call: TRBJ2-7
d_call: TRBD1
clone_size: NA
cdr3_nt: TGCGCCAGCAGCTTTTTTCCGGGACAGGGTACTGTCGACGAGCAGTACTTC
cdr3_aa: CASSFFPGQGTVDEQYF

v_call: TRBV15
j_call: TRBJ1-1
d_call: NA
clone_size: NA
cdr3_nt: TGTGCCACCAGCAGAGATACCCGTCGACAGCAGAACACTGAAGCTTTCTTT
cdr3_aa: CATSRDTRRQQNTEAFF

v_call: TRBV7-9
j_call: TRBJ1-4
d_call: TRBD1
clone_size: NA
cdr3_nt: TGTGCCAGCAGCCGACAGGGCCACGTGAATGAAAAACTGTTTTTT
cdr3_aa: CASSRQGHVNEKLFF

v_call: TRBV19
j_call: TRBJ2-1
d_call: NA
clone_size: few
cdr3_nt: TGTGCCAGTGGGCGGGGAATAGCGATGAATGAGCAGTTCTTC
cdr3_aa: CASGRGIAMNEQFF

v_call: TRBV3-1/TRBV3-2
j_call: TRBJ1-4
d_call: TRBD1
clone_size: once
cdr3_nt: TGTGCCAGCAGCCTCTCGACAGGGGGAATTGAAAAACTGTTTTTT
cdr3_aa: CASSLSTGGIEKLFF